This TCR beta chain was sequenced in a study of blood T cell repertoires in COVID-19 (dated by TCRdb to the early 2020s). Broadly, across the study: Samples from collaborators originated in the United States, Italy and Spain and spanned both the acute and convalescent phases of COVID-19. The prospective study material was composed of cDNA or gDNA derived from T cells, B-cell-depleted T cells, or PBMCs. The dataset comprised deeply sampled blood TCRbeta repertoires from subjects exposed to, actively infected with, or recovered from COVID-19. The repertoires were released in a freely available public database meant as a resource for research on the immune response to SARS-CoV-2. Samples were obtained from the ongoing ImmuneRACE study (first 160 participants) and from 950 to 1,500 subjects provided by 6 global collaborators. Sample metadata almost always included a de-identified subject ID, COVID-19 status, age in years and sex. Where available, HLA class I and class II types were obtained from metadata supplied by the sample provider rather than from assay-based typing.

The immunoSEQ Assay, a bias-controlled multiplex PCR, was used to amplify TCRbeta CDR3 regions from genomic DNA. On the authors' methods: Nucleated cell counts per sample were estimated from amplification of reference gene primers within the assay. To quantify the absolute abundance of each unique TCRbeta CDR3 rearrangement, sequence reads were collapsed and filtered. For each sample, productive Simpson clonality was calculated as the square root of Simpson's diversity index over productive rearrangements. Imported from immuneACCESS, the table was reduced by TCRdb to in-frame sequences with V and J called. These copies leave out some clones; in studies compared against another copy, an unresolved V gene accounts for under half, and the cause of the remainder is not known. The V and J calls and the clone size are those of that table, but D and trimming were determined from the DNA. The sample data list around 150,000 clones, and over 75% of these were observed just once. About 10% of the sample belongs to the ten largest clones.

Enrolling through a virtual design, the prospective study's participants ranged in age from roughly 18 to 89 years and lived across 24 United States geographic areas. In the prospective study, participants were assigned to cohorts based on the clinical history participants reported in a screening survey and a study questionnaire. Recovered participants in ImmuneRACE Cohort 3 were defined as having two consecutive negative NP/OP PCR tests, clearance from a healthcare professional, or resolution of symptoms. In the prospective study, mobile phlebotomists collected whole blood, serum and a nasopharyngeal or oropharyngeal swab from each participant. Prospective study participants could optionally give additional blood draws and questionnaires over an approximately two-month period. Prospective study blood samples were shipped either frozen or at room temperature before DNA extraction. This clone showed up just once. The clone's antigen remains unknown. Base-call qualities are not available, and no considerably larger clone is one nucleotide away.

The CDR3 starts with the cysteine, ends with the phenylalanine, and has 16 residues. This entry keeps only the CDR3 DNA: 48 bases, framed from base 1. The germline V gene sets CDR1 to SGHNT and CDR2 to YENEEA. V gives up 5 bases and J gives up 7 bases, and the segment between their germline ends measures 21 bases. Broader findings and caveats from the paper: Clinical and demographic metadata were provided uncurated, with the amount varying by source and participant.

This TCR was recovered from a man aged 50-60 years who had recovered from COVID-19. The sample was PBMCs or T cells enriched from blood (not recorded which). The rearranged segments are TRBV11-3 and TRBJ2-1; a tentative D call is TRBD2 (5 bases match). Here the CDR3 is given as CASSTPSAAARNEQFF. In nucleotides, the sequence is TGTGCCAGCAGCACCCCGTCAGCGGCTGCTAGGAATGAGCAGTTCTTC.